These T cell receptor beta chains were read from a single sample in a study of T cells in localized non-small cell lung cancer. Repertoires were generated with immunoSEQ multiplex PCR, while TCRdb's copy carries only in-frame clones and drops some. The sample lists 7,500 to 10,000 clones, roughly 87% occurring once. Sequencing used peripheral blood, obtained before any cancer treatment. These receptor sequences come from a male donor older than 55 with stage III squamous cell lung carcinoma. The CDR3 runs from the conserved cysteine through the conserved F or W. The order of the fields is V gene, clone size, D gene, J gene, CDR3 DNA, CDR3 protein. A D gene is named only where the DNA matches it firmly. The listing skips clone size in some rows; elsewhere it reads once, few, many or a size class.

v_call: TRBV27
clone_size: -
d_call: -
j_call: TRBJ1-1
cdr3_nt: TGTGCCAGCAGTTTATCGAACAGGACTCCGGCTTTCTTT
cdr3_aa: CASSLSNRTPAFF

v_call: TRBV6-5
clone_size: -
d_call: -
j_call: TRBJ1-2
cdr3_nt: TGTGCCAGCAGTCAGGGACGTTTCGGGGGCTACACCTTC
cdr3_aa: CASSQGRFGGYTF

v_call: TRBV4-2
clone_size: -
d_call: -
j_call: TRBJ1-2
cdr3_nt: TGTGCCAGCAGCCAACGGTTGGGAGACAGGTTATTTGGTCCCTATGGCTACACCTTC
cdr3_aa: CASSQRLGDRLFGPYGYTF

v_call: TRBV10-3
clone_size: -
d_call: -
j_call: TRBJ2-6
cdr3_nt: TGTGCCGCCTCGGCTGGGGCCAACGTCCTGACTTTC
cdr3_aa: CAASAGANVLTF

v_call: TRBV5-1
clone_size: -
d_call: -
j_call: TRBJ2-1
cdr3_nt: TGCGCCAGCAGCCCACCCACAGGGACTTACAATGAGCAGTTCTTC
cdr3_aa: CASSPPTGTYNEQFF

v_call: TRBV28
clone_size: -
d_call: -
j_call: TRBJ1-1
cdr3_nt: TGTGCCAGCAGTTTAGAACTCCAGGGCACTGAAGCTTTCTTT
cdr3_aa: CASSLELQGTEAFF

v_call: TRBV2
clone_size: -
d_call: TRBD1
j_call: TRBJ2-2
cdr3_nt: TGTGCCAGCAGGGAGGACAGGGGGAGGACCGGGGAGCTGTTTTTT
cdr3_aa: CASREDRGRTGELFF

v_call: TRBV7-9
clone_size: -
d_call: -
j_call: TRBJ1-1
cdr3_nt: TGTGCCAGCAGCTGGACCGACAGCCGGAACACTGAAGCTTTCTTT
cdr3_aa: CASSWTDSRNTEAFF

v_call: TRBV19
clone_size: -
d_call: TRBD2
j_call: TRBJ2-3
cdr3_nt: TGTGCCAGTCGGGAGGGGGGGAGTAGCACAGATACGCAGTATTTT
cdr3_aa: CASREGGSSTDTQYF

v_call: TRBV28
clone_size: -
d_call: -
j_call: TRBJ2-2
cdr3_nt: TGTGCCAGCAGACCCCTGGGAGGCTCCGGGGAGCTGTTTTTT
cdr3_aa: CASRPLGGSGELFF

v_call: TRBV7-9
clone_size: -
d_call: TRBD1
j_call: TRBJ2-7
cdr3_nt: TGTGCCAGCAGCCACCGCGGGACAGGGCTAACCCCCTACGAGCAGTACTTC
cdr3_aa: CASSHRGTGLTPYEQYF

v_call: TRBV19
clone_size: -
d_call: -
j_call: TRBJ1-6
cdr3_nt: TGTGCCAGTTCCGGGCCAGGGACTAATTCACCCCTCCACTTT
cdr3_aa: CASSGPGTNSPLHF

v_call: TRBV15
clone_size: once
d_call: TRBD1
j_call: TRBJ2-1
cdr3_nt: TGTGCCACCAGCAGAGATAGAGGTCTCGGACAGGGGCGTTACAATGAGCAGTTCTTC
cdr3_aa: CATSRDRGLGQGRYNEQFF

v_call: TRBV28
clone_size: -
d_call: -
j_call: TRBJ2-7
cdr3_nt: TGTGCCAGCCTCGGCTACGAGCAGTACTTC
cdr3_aa: CASLGYEQYF

v_call: TRBV28
clone_size: -
d_call: TRBD1
j_call: TRBJ1-2
cdr3_nt: TGTGCCAGCAGTAGGACAGGGGGTGGCTACACCTTC
cdr3_aa: CASSRTGGGYTF

v_call: TRBV9
clone_size: few
d_call: TRBD1
j_call: TRBJ2-2
cdr3_nt: TGTGCCAGCCTCGGCGGGACAGGGTCCGGGGAGCTGTTTTTT
cdr3_aa: CASLGGTGSGELFF

v_call: TRBV7-9
clone_size: -
d_call: -
j_call: TRBJ2-5
cdr3_nt: TGTGCCAGCAGCTATGCCAAGGAAGAGACCCAGTACTTC
cdr3_aa: CASSYAKEETQYF

v_call: TRBV7-9
clone_size: -
d_call: TRBD1
j_call: TRBJ1-4
cdr3_nt: TGTGCCAGCAGCTCACCCTCTTGGGACAGTTCTAATGAAAAACTGTTTTTT
cdr3_aa: CASSSPSWDSSNEKLFF

v_call: TRBV4-1
clone_size: -
d_call: -
j_call: TRBJ1-4
cdr3_nt: TGCGCCAGCAGCCAAGCCGGGACAAACGGTGAAAAACTGTTTTTT
cdr3_aa: CASSQAGTNGEKLFF

v_call: TRBV18
clone_size: -
d_call: TRBD1
j_call: TRBJ1-1
cdr3_nt: TGTGCCAGCTCACCCTTACCCGGGACAGGAGGCACTGAAGCTTTCTTT
cdr3_aa: CASSPLPGTGGTEAFF

v_call: TRBV19
clone_size: -
d_call: TRBD2
j_call: TRBJ2-2
cdr3_nt: TGTGCCAGTATCCCTACTCTAGCGGGGGGTAACACCGGGGAGCTGTTTTTT
cdr3_aa: CASIPTLAGGNTGELFF

v_call: TRBV28
clone_size: -
d_call: -
j_call: TRBJ2-6
cdr3_nt: TGTGCCAGCAGTTCGGGCTCTGGGGCCAACGTCCTGACTTTC
cdr3_aa: CASSSGSGANVLTF

v_call: TRBV27
clone_size: -
d_call: -
j_call: TRBJ2-3
cdr3_nt: TGTGCCAGCAGTTTTAGGGGGGGTACGCAGTATTTT
cdr3_aa: CASSFRGGTQYF

v_call: TRBV28
clone_size: -
d_call: -
j_call: TRBJ1-2
cdr3_nt: TGTGCCAGCAGCCGCCCAATTCAAGCAGTCTATGGCTACACCTTC
cdr3_aa: CASSRPIQAVYGYTF

v_call: TRBV5-4
clone_size: -
d_call: -
j_call: TRBJ2-7
cdr3_nt: TGTGCCAGCAGCTTGGTGGGGGAAGGCGAGCAGTACTTC
cdr3_aa: CASSLVGEGEQYF

v_call: TRBV6-6
clone_size: once
d_call: TRBD2
j_call: TRBJ2-7
cdr3_nt: TGTGCCAGCAGCTGGGACGGGGGGGTGACCGAGCAGTACTTC
cdr3_aa: CASSWDGGVTEQYF

v_call: TRBV21-1
clone_size: -
d_call: -
j_call: TRBJ1-1
cdr3_nt: TGTGCCAGCAGCAAAGTCGGAGAAACTATTAACACTGAAGCTTTCTTT
cdr3_aa: CASSKVGETINTEAFF

v_call: TRBV2
clone_size: -
d_call: TRBD1
j_call: TRBJ2-3
cdr3_nt: TGTGCCAGCAGTACCCCCGGGACAGCTAGCACAGATACGCAGTATTTT
cdr3_aa: CASSTPGTASTDTQYF

v_call: TRBV5-8
clone_size: -
d_call: -
j_call: TRBJ1-5
cdr3_nt: TGTGCCAGCAGCCAATGGACAGATAATCAGCCCCAGCATTTT
cdr3_aa: CASSQWTDNQPQHF

v_call: TRBV9
clone_size: -
d_call: TRBD1
j_call: TRBJ2-1
cdr3_nt: TGTGCCAGCAGCTGGACAGGGGGCGTCTACAATGAGCAGTTCTTC
cdr3_aa: CASSWTGGVYNEQFF

v_call: TRBV5-1
clone_size: -
d_call: -
j_call: TRBJ2-4
cdr3_nt: TGCGCCAGCAGCCCTTACCCGGGGACGGGCATTCAGTACTTC
cdr3_aa: CASSPYPGTGIQYF

v_call: TRBV5-1
clone_size: -
d_call: -
j_call: TRBJ2-7
cdr3_nt: TGCGCCAGCAGCTTGGGAAGAGACAGCTCCTACGAGCAGTACTTC
cdr3_aa: CASSLGRDSSYEQYF